Detailed here is one TCR beta chain. What it binds is unknown. The data are from a study of T cells after yellow fever vaccination. One entry per CDR3 protein results from TCRdb running MiXCR on the 5' RACE reads. The repertoire consists of 500,000 to 650,000 distinct CDR3 sequences, with less than 20% occurring once and the leading ten covering roughly 17%. The CDR3 runs 12 residues. V was clipped by 5 bases and J by 5 bases, with 9 bases between them. Per germline, CDR1 SEHNR and CDR2 FQNEAQ (reference sequence). Study results and limitations: Though it reached lower strength, the secondary response hit its peak faster, day 5 versus 15.

This receptor was obtained from a man between 18 and 35 years old who received the YFV17D yellow fever vaccine. The sample consisted of PBMCs, taken 4 to 6 days after the first yellow fever vaccination. The chain uses TRBV7-9 and TRBJ2-5, with D unclear. CDR3 loop: CASSPRLETQYF. The CDR3 DNA reads as TGTGCCAGCAGCCCCCGACTCGAGACCCAGTACTTC.